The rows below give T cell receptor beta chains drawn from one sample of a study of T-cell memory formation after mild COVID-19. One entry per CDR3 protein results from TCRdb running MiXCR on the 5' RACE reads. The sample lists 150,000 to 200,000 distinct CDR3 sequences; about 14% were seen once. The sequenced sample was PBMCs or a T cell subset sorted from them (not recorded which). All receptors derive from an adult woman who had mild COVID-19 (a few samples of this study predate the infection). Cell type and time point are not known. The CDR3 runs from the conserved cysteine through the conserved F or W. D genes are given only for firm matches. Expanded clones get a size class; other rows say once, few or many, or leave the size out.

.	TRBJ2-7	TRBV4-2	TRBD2	TGTGCCAGCAGCCCCGTGGGCGGGGGCTACGAGCAGTACTTC	CASSPVGGGYEQYF
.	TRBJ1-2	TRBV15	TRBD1	TGTGCCACCAGCAGAGACCGGGACAGTGCGCATGGCTACACCTTC	CATSRDRDSAHGYTF
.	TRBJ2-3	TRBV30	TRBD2	TGTGCCTGGAGTGTTTCCGGACTAGTTTTCACAGATACGCAGTATTTT	CAWSVSGLVFTDTQYF
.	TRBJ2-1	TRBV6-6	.	TGTGCCAGCGCGGGTCCCAACAATGAGCAGTTCTTC	CASAGPNNEQFF
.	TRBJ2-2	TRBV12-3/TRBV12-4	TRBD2	TGTGCCAGCAGTTTTTTTGGCGGGGGGGCCGTTGCCGGGGAGCTGTTTTTT	CASSFFGGGAVAGELFF
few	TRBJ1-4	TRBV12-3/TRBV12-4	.	TGTGCCAGCAGTTTCGAAGGCACTAATGAAAAACTGTTTTTT	CASSFEGTNEKLFF
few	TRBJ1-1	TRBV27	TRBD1	TGTGCCAGCAGTCCTACCCGGGACAGGGGCACTGAAGCTTTCTTT	CASSPTRDRGTEAFF
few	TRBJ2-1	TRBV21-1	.	TGTGCCAGCAGTCAAGTCCCGGGAGGGTTGAATGAGCAGTTCTTC	CASSQVPGGLNEQFF
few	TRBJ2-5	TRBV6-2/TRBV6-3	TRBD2	TGTGCCAGCGGCAAGAGCCAGGGAGGGGAGACCCAGTACTTC	CASGKSQGGETQYF
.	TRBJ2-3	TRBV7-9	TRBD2	TGTGCCAGCAGCTTGGCGGGAGGGCCGAAGAGAGATACGCAGTATTTT	CASSLAGGPKRDTQYF
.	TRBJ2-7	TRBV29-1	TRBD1	TGCAGCGGCAGGGACAGCTCCTACGAGCAGTACTTC	CSGRDSSYEQYF
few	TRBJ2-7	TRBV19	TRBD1	TGTGCCAGTAGTATCGGGGACAGGGTCCACGAGCAGTACTTC	CASSIGDRVHEQYF
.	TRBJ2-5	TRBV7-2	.	TGTGCCAGCAGCCCCGAGAGGACGGGAGAAGAGACCCAGTACTTC	CASSPERTGEETQYF
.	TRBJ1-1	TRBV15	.	TGTGCCACCAGCGGAACGAACACTGAAGCTTTCTTT	CATSGTNTEAFF
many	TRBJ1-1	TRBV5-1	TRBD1	TGCGCCAGCAGCCCACAGGGGGCGCGGGAAGCTTTCTTT	CASSPQGAREAFF
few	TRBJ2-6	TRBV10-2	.	TGCGCCAGCAGGCAGGCCCCTGGGGCCAACGTCCTGACTTTC	CASRQAPGANVLTF
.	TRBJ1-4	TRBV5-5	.	TGTGCCAGCAGCCTGGGACGGCCAGCAACTAATGAAAAACTGTTTTTT	CASSLGRPATNEKLFF
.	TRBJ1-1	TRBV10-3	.	TGTGCCACTTCCCAGGGCGGAAGGACTGAAGCTTTCTTT	CATSQGGRTEAFF
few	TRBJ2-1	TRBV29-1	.	TGCAGCGTCAAACCTATTGGCTACGTTAATGAGCAGTTCTTC	CSVKPIGYVNEQFF
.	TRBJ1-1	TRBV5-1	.	TGCGCCAGCAGCTTCGGACCTCCGAACACTGAAGCTTTCTTT	CASSFGPPNTEAFF
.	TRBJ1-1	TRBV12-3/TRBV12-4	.	TGTGCCAGCAGGGGCCCCGGGCTGAACACTGAAGCTTTCTTT	CASRGPGLNTEAFF
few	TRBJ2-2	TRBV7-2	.	TGTGCCAGCAGCTCCCACCCTACGGTCCTGAACACCGGGGAGCTGTTTTTT	CASSSHPTVLNTGELFF
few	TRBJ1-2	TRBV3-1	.	TGTGCCAGCAGCCAGGAACTTACAGGGTCATCTGGGGGCTACACCTTC	CASSQELTGSSGGYTF
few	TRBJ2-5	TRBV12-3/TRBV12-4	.	TGTGCCAGCAGTTTGGTGGGAGGAGGGCAGACCCAGTACTTC	CASSLVGGGQTQYF
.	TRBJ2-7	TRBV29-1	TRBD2	TGCAGCGCTACGCTAGCGGCCTCCTACGAGCAGTACTTC	CSATLAASYEQYF
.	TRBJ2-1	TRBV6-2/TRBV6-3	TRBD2	TGTGCCAGCAGTGGAGCGGGAGGTTACAATGAGCAGTTCTTC	CASSGAGGYNEQFF
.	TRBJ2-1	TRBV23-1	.	TGCGCCAGCAGTCGACCAGCCTCCTACAATGAGCAGTTCTTC	CASSRPASYNEQFF
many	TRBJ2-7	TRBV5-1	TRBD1	TGCGCCAGCAGCTTGGGGCCAGGGGGCTCTCGGCTCGAGCAGTACTTC	CASSLGPGGSRLEQYF
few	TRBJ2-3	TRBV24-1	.	TGTGCCACCAGTGGCCCAGGGCGCCGGGGAGATACGCAGTATTTT	CATSGPGRRGDTQYF
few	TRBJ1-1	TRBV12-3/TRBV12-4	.	TGTGCCAGCAGTTTAGGGGGCGCAGGGATCACTGAAGCTTTCTTT	CASSLGGAGITEAFF
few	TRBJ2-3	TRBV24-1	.	TGTGCCACCAGTGATCCGACAACTACCATGGCAGATACGCAGTATTTT	CATSDPTTTMADTQYF
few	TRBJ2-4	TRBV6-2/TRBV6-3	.	TGTGCCAGCAGTATAAATCGGGGGAGAGCCAAAAACATTCAGTACTTC	CASSINRGRAKNIQYF
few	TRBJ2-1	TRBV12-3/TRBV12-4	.	TGTGCCAGCAGTCCTCCTTGGCATGAGCAGTTCTTC	CASSPPWHEQFF
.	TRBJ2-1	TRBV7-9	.	TGTGCCAGCAGCACACGCTCGGCGCTTAATCACAATGAGCAGTTCTTC	CASSTRSALNHNEQFF
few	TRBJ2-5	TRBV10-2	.	TGCGCCAGCAAGTCCGAGACCCAGTACTTC	CASKSETQYF
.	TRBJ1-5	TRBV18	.	TGTGCCAGCTCACCACCGTTATGGGAGGGCAATCAGCCCCAGCATTTT	CASSPPLWEGNQPQHF
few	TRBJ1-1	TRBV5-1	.	TGCGCCAGCAGCAGGACTCAAGTAGAGCACACTGAAGCTTTCTTT	CASSRTQVEHTEAFF
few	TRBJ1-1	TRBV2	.	TGTGCCAGCAGTGAATCATCTCACACTGAAGCTTTCTTT	CASSESSHTEAFF
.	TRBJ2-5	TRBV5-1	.	TGCGCCAGCAGCTTTGAGGGGATAAAAGAGACCCAGTACTTC	CASSFEGIKETQYF
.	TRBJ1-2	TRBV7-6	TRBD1	TGTGCCAGCAGTTTACCCCGGGACAGGGGTAACTATGGCTACACCTTC	CASSLPRDRGNYGYTF
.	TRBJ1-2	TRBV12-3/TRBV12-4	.	TGTGCCAGCAGCCCCGGGACCCAAAGAGGCTATGGCTACACCTTC	CASSPGTQRGYGYTF
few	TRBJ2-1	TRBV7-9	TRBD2	TGTGCCAGCAGCCAGGAGGGACTAGCGGGAGGTCCTCCTAATGAGCAGTTCTTC	CASSQEGLAGGPPNEQFF
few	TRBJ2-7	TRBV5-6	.	TGTGCCAGCAGCTTGAGATCACGGCTCACCTACGAGCAGTACTTC	CASSLRSRLTYEQYF
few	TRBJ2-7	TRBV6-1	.	TGTGCCAGCAGCGGCGGACAGATAGCCTACGAGCAGTACTTC	CASSGGQIAYEQYF
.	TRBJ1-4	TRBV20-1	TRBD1	TGCAGTGCTAGAGAGCCCTCTGGGACAGCAATCTCAACTAATGAAAAACTGTTTTTT	CSAREPSGTAISTNEKLFF
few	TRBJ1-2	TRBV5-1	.	TGCGCCAGCAGCCTCTCGTGGGGTACGACAATTAACTATGGCTACACCTTC	CASSLSWGTTINYGYTF
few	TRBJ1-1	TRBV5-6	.	TGTGCCAGCAGCTTACGACGGACGGCTGAAGCTTTCTTT	CASSLRRTAEAFF
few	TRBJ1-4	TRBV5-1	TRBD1	TGCGCCAGCAGCACTGGGACAGGGGTGGAGGTTGAAAAACTGTTTTTT	CASSTGTGVEVEKLFF
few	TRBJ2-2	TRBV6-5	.	TGTGCCAGCAAGGGGTCGGTCGGGGAGCTGTTTTTT	CASKGSVGELFF
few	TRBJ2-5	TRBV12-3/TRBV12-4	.	TGTGCCAGCAGTCCACAGGGGAGGATGCGGTCCCAGTACTTC	CASSPQGRMRSQYF
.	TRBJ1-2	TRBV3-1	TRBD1	TGTGCCAGCAGCCAAGGAGTAGGACAGGCCTATGGCTACACCTTC	CASSQGVGQAYGYTF
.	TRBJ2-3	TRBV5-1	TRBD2	TGCGCCAGCAGCTCGGGACTAAACCAGGGCACAGATACGCAGTATTTT	CASSSGLNQGTDTQYF
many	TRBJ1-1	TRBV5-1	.	TGCGCCAGCAGCTGGGTCGGGGGGGGAAGCACTGAAGCTTTCTTT	CASSWVGGGSTEAFF